Each of the 9 T cell receptor beta chains below was sequenced from the same sample in a study of blood T cell repertoires in COVID-19. Sequencing was performed with immunoSEQ multiplex PCR; in TCRdb, only in-frame clones are kept and a portion is missing. Of 200,000 to 250,000 clones listed, 84% are singletons. Sequences were obtained from peripheral blood. These receptors came from an elderly woman with COVID-19, enrolled during active disease.

The rearrangement links TRBV3-1 (or the pseudogene TRBV3-2) to TRBJ1-1, with D uncertain. The CDR3 has 14 residues. Germline loops: CDR1 LGHDT, CDR2 YNNKEL (reference sequence). Trimming cost V 0 bases and J 6 bases, with 11 bases left between them. The CDR3 coding sequence is TGTGCCAGCAGCCAAGATCGGGTGTTTGCTGAAGCTTTCTTT. Translation: CASSQDRVFAEAFF.

The V gene is TRBV5-1, the J gene TRBJ1-5; D is uncertain. V lost 1 base and J 5 bases, leaving 13 bases between the germline ends. This CDR3 contains 15 residues. Germline assignment: CDR1 SGHRS and CDR2 YFSETQ. This chain's CDR3 is CASSLSSPGDQPQHF. CDR3 sequence (DNA): TGCGCCAGCAGCTTGTCATCTCCAGGCGATCAGCCCCAGCATTTT.

The V gene is TRBV7-6, the J gene TRBJ1-2, with 9 bases identical to TRBD1. The J segment lost 6 bases and the V segment lost 1 base, leaving 9 bases of the junction unmatched. The CDR3 consists of 16 residues. Germline CDR1 is SGHVS and CDR2 is FNYEAQ. The CDR3 DNA is TGTGCCAGCAGCTTAGTCGGCGGGACAGGGTGGGATGGCTACACCTTC. It translates to CASSLVGGTGWDGYTF.

The gene calls are TRBV19 and TRBJ2-1; TRBD2 matches 7 bases. V dropped 4 bases and J dropped 12; count of bases not matched to a gene: 6. The germline CDR1 and CDR2 sequences are LNHDA and SQIVND (reference sequence). This CDR3 is 12 amino acids long. CDR3 bases: TGTGCCAGTAGTACCCGGACTAGTGGGCAGTTCTTC. It codes for CASSTRTSGQFF.

This chain uses TRBV18 with TRBJ2-5; 7 nucleotides align to TRBD2. The ends lost 4 bases at V and 4 bases at J; junction bases unmatched: 12. Germline-derived CDR1 and CDR2 are KGHSH and LQKENI. This CDR3 is built from 16 residues. CDR3 coding DNA: TGTGCCAGCTCACTGGAAATCGGACTAGATGGAGAGACCCAGTACTTC. Translated: CASSLEIGLDGETQYF.

V is TRBV21-1 and J is TRBJ1-3. TRBV21-1 is reported as a pseudogene. The CDR3 runs to 15 residues. The chain's CDR3 is CASSNPVASGGTIYF. The DNA of the CDR3 is TGTGCCAGCAGCAATCCTGTGGCGAGCGGCGGCACCATATATTTT.

This rearrangement joins TRBV7-3 to TRBJ2-1; no reliable D call. The CDR3 is made up of 12 amino acids. CDR1 and CDR2 (germline): SGHTA, FQGTGA. Trimming pared 5 bases from V and 6 bases from J, leaving 8 bases between. The CDR3 DNA sequence: TGTGCCAGCAGCCTGTCCCGCAATGAGCAGTTCTTC. Its protein is CASSLSRNEQFF.

The V and J genes are TRBV18 and TRBJ2-3; D might be TRBD1 (5 bases). The V gene's germline CDR1 is KGHSH and CDR2 LQKENI. The CDR3 contains 16 residues. V dropped 0 bases and J dropped 0 bases, with 10 bases sitting between them. CDR3 DNA sequence: TGTGCCAGCTCACCACCCCAGGGAACTAGCACAGATACGCAGTATTTT. Translation: CASSPPQGTSTDTQYF.

The V gene is TRBV7-9, the J gene TRBJ1-2; the D is unclear. This CDR3 spans 13 amino acids. Trimming cost V 1 base and J 4 bases, with 7 bases left between them. The germline CDR1 and CDR2 sequences are SEHNR and FQNEAQ (reference sequence). CDR3 bases: TGTGCCAGCAGCTTAGAAGAGTTCTATGGCTACACCTTC. It translates to CASSLEEFYGYTF.